These 8 T cell receptor beta chains originate from one sample sequenced in a study of cytomegalovirus exposure and HLA in healthy donors. The PCR was carried out with 60 Vbeta primers and 13 Jbeta primers. Method: immunoSEQ multiplex PCR; TCRdb's copy keeps in-frame clones and lacks some. The data hold about 130,000 clones, with 65% to 85% observed a single time. The source material was PBMCs. The receptor set was obtained from a man aged 50-59 years in good health and CMV-seronegative.

V gene TRBV20-1 combines with J gene TRBJ2-7; D is ambiguous. The CDR3 runs 11 residues. The V and J ends lost 5 bases and 4 bases respectively, with 9 bases between them. Germline CDR1 DFQATT, CDR2 SNEGSKA (reference sequence). CDR3: CSASPLYEQYF. The CDR3 nucleotides read TGCAGTGCTTCTCCCCTTTACGAGCAGTACTTC.

The CDR3 coding sequence is TGTGCCAGCAGTGAAAGACCGGGAGGTACACTAAATGAAAAACTGTTTTTT. It specifies CASSERPGGTLNEKLFF. This chain connects TRBV6-1 to TRBJ1-4; D remains unclear. The ends were cut back, 2 bases at V and 5 bases at J, with 18 bases in the middle. The CDR3 runs to 17 residues. Germline lookup yields CDR1 MNHNS and CDR2 SASEGT.

This clone was detected a few times. The chain is built from TRBV4-1 and TRBJ1-4; no reliable D call. This CDR3 has 13 amino acids. V lost 1 base, J lost 6 bases, and 6 bases lay in between. Looked up from germline, CDR1 is MGHRA and CDR2 is YSYEKL. CDR3 in amino acids: CASSQVRDEKLFF. CDR3 coding DNA: TGCGCCAGCAGCCAAGTGAGGGATGAAAAACTGTTTTTT.

This clone was detected once. This chain links TRBV11-2 with TRBJ2-7; D is undetermined. CDR3 size: 11 residues. Trimming removed 0 bases from V and 6 bases from J, with 3 bases in between. Germline V lookup: CDR1 SGHAT, CDR2 FQNNGV. The CDR3 is CASSLELEQYF. CDR3 sequence (DNA): TGTGCCAGCAGCTTAGAACTCGAGCAGTACTTC.

The chain employs TRBV25-1 and TRBJ1-1; 8 positions agree with TRBD1. The CDR3 is made up of 14 amino acids. Per germline, CDR1 MGHDK and CDR2 SYGVNS. V lost 1 base and J lost 4; bases outside the gene matches: 2. This CDR3 is CASSEFQGATEAFF. The CDR3 region has the DNA TGTGCCAGCAGTGAATTCCAGGGGGCCACTGAAGCTTTCTTT.

This rearrangement joins TRBV28 to TRBJ1-3, with 8 bases identical to TRBD1. Germline V CDR1 and CDR2: MDHEN, SYDVKM. This CDR3 spans 13 amino acids. V gave up 11 bases and J gave up 4 bases; unmatched junction bases: 7. The CDR3 DNA is TGTGCCTCCCAGGGGGCTCCGGGAAACACCATATATTTT. Its protein is CASQGAPGNTIYF.

This clone was counted a single time. The genes are TRBV5-4 and TRBJ2-5, with TRBD1 identical over 8 bases. CDR1 is SGHNT, CDR2 YYREEE, per germline (reference sequence). CDR3 length: 15 residues. Trimming cost V 0 bases and J 7 bases; bases outside gene matches: 8. CDR3 loop: CASSLGTGGRGTQYF. For the CDR3, the DNA is TGTGCCAGCAGCTTGGGAACAGGGGGTCGAGGGACCCAGTACTTC.

The genes are TRBV7-2 and TRBJ2-3, with 8 bases aligning to TRBD2. The CDR3 is made up of 16 amino acids. Germline CDR1 is SGHTA and CDR2 is FQGNSA. J was trimmed by 2 bases and V by 3 bases; bases with no gene match: 7. CDR3: CASSLSGTSVTDTQYF. CDR3 nucleotide sequence: TGTGCCAGCAGCTTGTCCGGGACTAGTGTCACAGATACGCAGTATTTT.